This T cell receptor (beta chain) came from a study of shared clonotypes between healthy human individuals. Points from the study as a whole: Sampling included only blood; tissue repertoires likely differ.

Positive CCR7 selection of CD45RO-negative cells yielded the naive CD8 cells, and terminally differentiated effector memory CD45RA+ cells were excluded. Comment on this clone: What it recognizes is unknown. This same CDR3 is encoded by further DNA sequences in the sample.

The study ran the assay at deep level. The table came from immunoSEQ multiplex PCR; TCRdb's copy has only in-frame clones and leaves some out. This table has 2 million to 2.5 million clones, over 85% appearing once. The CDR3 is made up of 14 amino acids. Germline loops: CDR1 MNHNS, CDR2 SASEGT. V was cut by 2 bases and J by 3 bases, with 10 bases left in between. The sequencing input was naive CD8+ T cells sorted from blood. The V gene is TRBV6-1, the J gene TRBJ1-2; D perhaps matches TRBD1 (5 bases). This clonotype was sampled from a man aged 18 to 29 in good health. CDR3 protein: CASSESGGDYGYTF. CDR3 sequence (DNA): TGTGCCAGCAGTGAATCTGGGGGTGACTATGGCTACACCTTC.